This passage covers 26 T cell receptor beta chains from one sample sequenced in a study of T cells in Graves' hyperthyroidism and ophthalmopathy. RNA transcripts yielded amplified TCR beta CDR3 regions. Carried out on the TCR CDR3, a first-round RT-PCR used the HTBI primer set. TCRdb processed the multiplex PCR reads anew with MiXCR; each CDR3 protein has one entry. Among 540,000 or so distinct CDR3 sequences, 15% to 18% were seen once, and the ten largest hold less than 9.5%. Input material: blood. These receptor sequences come from a woman aged 25 to 39 with Graves' hyperthyroidism.

The table lists this clonotype with a few counts. The chain recombines TRBV3-1 with TRBJ2-7; 9 bases agree with TRBD2. This CDR3 region has 15 residues. V trimming: 2 bases; J trimming: 6 bases; junction bases outside the gene matches: 8. Germline loops: CDR1 LGHDT, CDR2 YNNKEL (reference sequence). The CDR3 reads CASSQRREGLGEQYF. The CDR3 DNA follows: TGTGCCAGCAGCCAACGGCGGGAGGGGCTCGGCGAGCAGTACTTC.

This clonotype was recorded a few times. The chain combines TRBV7-9 with TRBJ2-1; TRBD2 aligns across 7 bases. The CDR3 length is 13 residues. The V and J ends lost 4 bases and 7 bases, in that order; junction bases with no gene match: 4. The germline gives CDR1 SEHNR, CDR2 FQNEAQ (reference sequence). CDR3 in DNA: TGTGCCAGCAGCTCCGGGGGGAGAAATGAGCAGTTCTTC. Its translation: CASSSGGRNEQFF.

The chain links TRBV7-2 to TRBJ1-2; D gene ambiguous. The V gene's germline CDR1 is SGHTA and CDR2 FQGNSA. V lost 1 base and J 8 bases, leaving 17 bases between the germline ends. The CDR3 is made up of 15 amino acids. The CDR3 loop reads CASSLGSTVNGGYTF. The CDR3 DNA is TGTGCCAGCAGCTTAGGTTCCACAGTGAATGGAGGCTACACCTTC. Variable domain in full (rest from reference TRBV7-2 and TRBJ1-2): GAGVSQSPSNKVTEKGKDVELRCDPISGHTALYWYRQSLGQGLEFLIYFQGNSAPDKSGLPSDRFSAERTGGSVSTLTIQRTQQEDSAVYLCASSLGSTVNGGYTFGSGTRLTVV.

In its sample, this clonotype was seen a few times. The rearrangement links TRBV10-3 to TRBJ1-5; 9 positions agree with TRBD1. CDR3 length: 12 amino acids. Per germline, CDR1 ENHRY and CDR2 SYGVKD. The V gene end was trimmed by 11 bases and the J gene end by 5 bases; junction bases not matched to a gene: 4. The CDR3: CAAGQGYQPQHF. The CDR3 DNA is TGTGCCGCGGGACAGGGATATCAGCCCCAGCATTTT.

In this sample, this clonotype turned up many times. V usage is TRBV24-1 and J usage is TRBJ2-1, with a weak D call TRBD2 (5 bases). Germline CDR1 reads KGHDR; CDR2 reads SFDVKD. The CDR3 extends over 14 amino acids. V lost 3 bases and J lost 5, with 10 bases in between. The CDR3 DNA reads TGTGCCACCAGTGATGAGGGAGCCAACAATGAGCAGTTCTTC. Translating it yields CATSDEGANNEQFF.

This clonotype was detected ten times or more. The V gene is TRBV7-2, the J gene TRBJ2-5, with 10 bases aligning to TRBD2. Germline loops: CDR1 SGHTA, CDR2 FQGNSA. This CDR3 contains 16 residues. V was pared by 1 base and J by 5 bases, with 7 bases of the junction left unmatched. CDR3 nucleotides: TGTGCCAGCAGCTTAGTAGCGCTAGCGGGAGAGGAGACCCAGTACTTC. Translating it yields CASSLVALAGEETQYF.

On this clonotype: A junction end diverges from the germline sequence, so it may reflect a read error. The chain links TRBV12-3 or TRBV12-4 to TRBJ2-2; D is possibly TRBD1 or TRBD2 (5 bases each). CDR3 length: 16 amino acids. The CDR3 reads CASSLGVGTNTGEPFF. The CDR3 DNA reads as TGTGCCAGCAGTTTGGGGGTTGGGACGAACACCGGGGAGCCGTTTTTT.

This clonotype has at least ten counts. The chain uses TRBV11-2 and TRBJ2-7; TRBD1 agrees at 11 bases. Germline CDR1 reads SGHAT; CDR2 reads FQNNGV. J lost 0 bases, V lost 4 bases, and 5 bases had no gene match. This CDR3 contains 16 residues. CDR3 residues: CASSSLGTGGSYEQYF. DNA for the CDR3: TGTGCCAGCAGCTCTTTGGGGACAGGGGGCTCCTACGAGCAGTACTTC.

This clonotype was counted many times. The chain couples TRBV3-1 to TRBJ1-1; no clear D gene. This CDR3 spans 11 amino acids. Trimming shortened V by 7 bases and J by 7 bases, and 10 bases separated the two germline ends. Looked up from germline, CDR1 is LGHDT and CDR2 is YNNKEL (reference sequence). CDR3 protein: CASTSTGEAFF. CDR3 in DNA: TGTGCCAGCACCTCTACGGGTGAAGCTTTCTTT. Drawing the rest from reference TRBV3-1 and TRBJ1-1, the complete variable domain is DTAVSQTPKYLVTQMGNDKSIKCEQNLGHDTMYWYKQDSKKFLKIMFSYNNKELIINETVPNRFSPKSPDKAHLNLHINSLELGDSAVYFCASTSTGEAFFGQGTRLTVV.

CDR3 bases: TGCGCCAGCAGCTTGGCCGAGGGCGTGAGGGAGCAGTACTTC. This sequence encodes CASSLAEGVREQYF. V and J are TRBV5-1 and TRBJ2-7, with D maybe TRBD2 (5 bases). V was trimmed by 0 bases and J by 7 bases, leaving 14 bases between them. The V gene's germline CDR1 is SGHRS and CDR2 YFSETQ. The CDR3 is 14 residues long.

The chain has TRBV6-5 and TRBJ1-5, with 7 bases that match TRBD1. The trim removed 1 base at V and 5 bases at J, leaving 8 bases unmatched. This CDR3 has 16 amino acids. The germline CDR1 and CDR2 sequences are MNHEY and SVGAGI. CDR3 protein: CASSYLQGWRDQPQHF. The CDR3 DNA is TGTGCCAGCAGTTACTTACAGGGGTGGAGGGATCAGCCCCAGCATTTT.

The chain uses TRBV30 and TRBJ1-4; a weak D match, TRBD1 (5 bases). V lost 1 base and J 5 bases, leaving 8 bases between the germline ends. Germline loops: CDR1 GTSNPN, CDR2 SVGIG (reference sequence). This CDR3 has 13 residues. The CDR3 DNA is TGTGCCTGGAGTGGCGGGGGGAATGAAAAACTGTTTTTT. It specifies CAWSGGGNEKLFF. Full variable domain (missing parts from reference TRBV30 and TRBJ1-4): SQTIHQWPATLVQPVGSPLSLECTVEGTSNPNLYWYRQAAGRGLQLLFYSVGIGQISSEVPQNLSASRPQDRQFILSSKKLLLSDSGFYLCAWSGGGNEKLFFGSGTQLSVL.

Many counts were recorded for this clonotype. V gene TRBV3-1 combines with J gene TRBJ2-3; TRBD1 matches 10 bases. Germline V gene lookup returns CDR1 LGHDT and CDR2 YNNKEL (reference sequence). This CDR3 spans 15 amino acids. V dropped 3 bases and J dropped 5; count of bases not matched to a gene: 5. This chain's CDR3 is CASSHLRTGGDTQYF. CDR3 nucleotides: TGTGCCAGCAGCCACTTACGGACAGGGGGAGATACGCAGTATTTT.

The chain employs TRBV19 and TRBJ2-7; 8 bases are shared with TRBD1. V shed 9 bases and J 5 bases; nucleotides not matched to a gene: 9. The CDR3 length is 13 residues. CDR1 is LNHDA, CDR2 SQIVND, per germline (reference sequence). CDR3 sequence (DNA): TGTGCCAGCCGGACAGGGCCAAGAGACGAGCAGTACTTC. It yields the protein CASRTGPRDEQYF.

The sample holds a few counts of this clonotype. The chain links TRBV5-8 to TRBJ2-1, with TRBD2 matching over 8 bases. CDR1 and CDR2 from the germline V gene are SGHTS and YDEGEE. The CDR3 is made up of 16 amino acids. V gave up 1 base and J gave up 1 base; unmatched junction bases: 4. CDR3 protein: CASSLRSGTSYNEQFF. In DNA form, the CDR3 reads TGTGCCAGCAGCTTGCGTAGCGGGACGTCCTACAATGAGCAGTTCTTC.

This clonotype was observed a few times. The V and J genes are TRBV6-1 and TRBJ2-4; 8 bases are a match to TRBD2. From germline, CDR1 is MNHNS and CDR2 SASEGT. The V and J ends lost 5 bases and 1 base, in that order; junction bases with no gene match: 4. The CDR3 is made up of 15 amino acids. DNA of the CDR3: TGTGCCAGCAGTATTAGCGGGGTCGCCAAAAACATTCAGTACTTC. This codes for CASSISGVAKNIQYF.

This clonotype was observed at least ten times. The rearrangement links TRBV12-5 to TRBJ2-7; possible D gene TRBD1, 5 bases. Germline V gene sequence: CDR1 LGHNT, CDR2 FRNRAP. This CDR3 has 17 amino acids. V was trimmed by 2 bases and J by 1 base, leaving 18 bases between them. CDR3 DNA sequence: TGTGCTAGTGGTTTGCCCCTCTGGCAGGGAAATTCCTACGAGCAGTACTTC. It is translated as CASGLPLWQGNSYEQYF.

This clonotype was detected a few times. The chain couples TRBV27 to TRBJ1-2, with 9 bases aligning to TRBD1. V was clipped by 6 bases and J by 4 bases; unmatched bases: 12. This CDR3 comprises 16 residues. CDR1 and CDR2 from the germline V gene are MNHEY and SMNVEV (reference sequence). CDR3 bases: TGTGCCAGCAGCCCGACGCTTACAGGGGGCCTCTATGGCTACACCTTC. Residues: CASSPTLTGGLYGYTF.

This clonotype was recorded many times. The genes are TRBV20-1 and TRBJ1-1; TRBD1 matches 7 bases. The germline V gene has CDR1 DFQATT and CDR2 SNEGSKA (reference sequence). V was clipped by 5 bases and J by 3 bases; unmatched bases: 9. The CDR3 contains 14 residues. The CDR3 sequence: CSARKAGQHTEAFF. In DNA form, the CDR3 reads TGCAGTGCTCGAAAGGCGGGACAGCACACTGAAGCTTTCTTT.

The chain uses TRBV6-1 and TRBJ1-1; TRBD1 matches at 8 bases. The CDR3 loop spans 13 amino acids. J gave up 12 bases and V 8 bases, and 14 bases lay outside the gene matches. Germline V gives CDR1 MNHNS, CDR2 SASEGT. The CDR3 DNA follows: TGTGCCAGCCACCAGGTTGGACAGGGAGGAACTTTCTTT. Protein product: CASHQVGQGGTFF.

This clonotype was seen ten or more times. This chain connects TRBV28 to TRBJ1-6; no definite D call. Trimming took off 4 bases at V and 2 bases at J, with 12 bases between the two ends. Germline V gene sequence: CDR1 MDHEN, CDR2 SYDVKM. The CDR3 runs 16 residues. In DNA, the CDR3 is TGTGCCAGCAGTTCGGGCAGTCACCCCTATAATTCACCCCTCCACTTT. Its protein is CASSSGSHPYNSPLHF.

Note on this clonotype: This sequence may be a read error, since a much larger clone differs from it by one base. This chain connects TRBV20-1 to TRBJ2-3; TRBD2 agrees at 11 bases. Per the germline V gene, CDR1 is DFQATT and CDR2 is SNEGSKA (reference sequence). V dropped 5 bases and J dropped 8; count of bases not matched to a gene: 6. The length of the CDR3 is 13 residues. CDR3 bases: TGCAGTGCTGCTCCCGGACTAGCGGGTACGCAGTATTTT. It encodes CSAAPGLAGTQYF.

This clonotype has ten or more counts. This chain links TRBV12-3 or TRBV12-4 with TRBJ1-4; the match to TRBD1 covers 10 bases. V shed 1 base, J shed 6 bases, and the junction held 2 bases outside the gene matches. The CDR3 length is 15 residues. The CDR3 nucleotides read TGTGCCAGCAGTTTAGATGGGACAGGGGATGAAAAACTGTTTTTT. It encodes CASSLDGTGDEKLFF.

This clonotype was found many times. The V gene is TRBV28, the J gene TRBJ2-1, with 8 bases fitting TRBD2. The CDR3 runs to 15 residues. Germline-derived CDR1 and CDR2 are MDHEN and SYDVKM. Trimming took 5 bases from V and 6 from J; bases not matched to a gene: 9. The CDR3 sequence is CASSPPGLDFNEQFF. The CDR3 coding sequence is TGTGCCAGCAGTCCCCCGGGACTAGACTTCAATGAGCAGTTCTTC.

This clonotype was seen many times. The genes are TRBV30 and TRBJ2-2; D may correspond to TRBD1 or TRBD2 (6 bases each). CDR3 size: 16 residues. The V gene's germline CDR1 is GTSNPN and CDR2 SVGIG (reference sequence). Deletions cut 0 bases from V and 5 bases from J, with 16 bases between. CDR3 in amino acids: CAWSVPRGRLTGELFF. CDR3 DNA sequence: TGTGCCTGGAGTGTACCCCGGGGGCGCCTTACCGGGGAGCTGTTTTTT. Based on the CDR3 plus reference TRBV30 and TRBJ2-2, the full variable domain is SQTIHQWPATLVQPVGSPLSLECTVEGTSNPNLYWYRQAAGRGLQLLFYSVGIGQISSEVPQNLSASRPQDRQFILSSKKLLLSDSGFYLCAWSVPRGRLTGELFFGEGSRLTVL.

This clonotype was recorded many times. The chain carries TRBV12-3 or TRBV12-4 and TRBJ2-1, with 7 bases that match TRBD1. The CDR3 is 17 residues long. V lost 3 bases and J lost 0; bases outside the gene matches: 8. The CDR3 nucleotides are TGTGCCAGCAGTTTGGGCAGGGGGATACCCTCCTACAATGAGCAGTTCTTC. As protein: CASSLGRGIPSYNEQFF.